Given below is one T cell receptor beta chain in context. The antigen is undetermined. Measured with immunoSEQ multiplex PCR; TCRdb has only the in-frame clones, and not every one. Of approximately 68,000 clones in the sample, around 88% were seen once. This record comes from a study of OX40 agonist ivuxolimab in advanced cancers. The wider study: Two patients with cutaneous melanoma and one with hepatocellular carcinoma, three in total, showed partial responses. Regarding the study as a whole: Some nonresponders likewise displayed low normalized T-cell clonal expansion.

The CDR3 consists of 15 residues. The V and J ends lost 6 bases and 2 bases respectively, with 17 bases between them. The germline CDR1 and CDR2 sequences are MDHEN and SYDVKM. The specimen comprised CD4+ or CD8+ T cells sorted from blood, sampled in a trial of the OX40 agonist ivuxolimab. The chain uses TRBV28 and TRBJ2-7; D may correspond to TRBD1 or TRBD2 (5 bases each). The sequence was collected from an adult with an advanced solid tumor such as melanoma, head and neck, liver or kidney cancer. CDR3 sequence (DNA): TGTGCCAGCAGCCCCCCGGGGACCGACCCCTACGAGCAGTACTTC. Translating it yields CASSPPGTDPYEQYF.